This entry lists 23 T cell receptor beta chains sequenced from one sample in a study of blood T cell repertoires in COVID-19. The protocol was immunoSEQ multiplex PCR, while the TCRdb copy is restricted to in-frame clones and leaves out a portion. In the table there are around 260,000 clones, 85% to 90% of which are singletons. The specimen sequenced was peripheral blood. These receptor sequences come from a man aged 18 to 29 with active or convalescent COVID-19.

This clone was detected a few times. The chain carries TRBV3-1 (or the pseudogene TRBV3-2) and TRBJ2-2; D is uncertain. CDR3 length equals 14 residues. Germline values: CDR1 LGHDT, CDR2 YNNKEL (reference sequence). V was pared by 4 bases and J by 4 bases, with 10 bases between. The CDR3 protein is CASSLTDLTGELFF. DNA of the CDR3: TGTGCCAGCAGCCTAACAGACCTCACCGGGGAGCTGTTTTTT.

The rearrangement joins TRBV6-1 to TRBJ1-2; D gene ambiguous. This CDR3 is built from 14 residues. The germline V and J ends were trimmed by 0 bases and 5 bases, with 10 bases remaining between them. Germline V CDR1 and CDR2: MNHNS, SASEGT. CDR3 DNA: TGTGCCAGCAGTGAAGCACAGATCCTATATGGCTACACCTTC. Its protein product is CASSEAQILYGYTF.

The CDR3 loop is CASSPCRSHSGTARETQYF. CDR3 nucleotide sequence: TGTGCCAGCAGCCCTTGTCGGTCCCATAGCGGGACCGCAAGGGAGACCCAGTACTTC. V usage is TRBV7-3 and J usage is TRBJ2-5; 8 bases are shared with TRBD2. Germline loops: CDR1 SGHTA, CDR2 FQGTGA. V gave up 5 bases and J gave up 5 bases; unmatched junction bases: 22. The length of the CDR3 is 19 residues.

The chain combines TRBV5-6 with TRBJ2-7, with D maybe TRBD2 (5 bases). The germline V gene has CDR1 SGHDT and CDR2 YYEEEE. The CDR3 loop spans 14 amino acids. V lost 7 bases, J lost 0 bases, and 14 bases lay in between. The CDR3 coding sequence is TGTGCCAGCGCCTCAAGACGGGACTCCTACGAGCAGTACTTC. It encodes CASASRRDSYEQYF.

The chain carries TRBV3-1 (or the pseudogene TRBV3-2) and TRBJ2-3; tentatively, D is TRBD2 (6 bases). This CDR3 has 16 amino acids. V shed 5 bases and J shed 6 bases, with 21 bases lying between them. Germline loops: CDR1 LGHDT, CDR2 YNNKEL (reference sequence). The CDR3 here is CASSERRLDFFDTQYF. CDR3 in DNA: TGTGCCAGCAGCGAGAGGAGACTAGATTTTTTCGATACGCAGTATTTT.

This sequence joins TRBV6-6 and TRBJ2-7, with 8 positions matching TRBD2. J gave up 3 bases and V 2 bases, and 9 bases lay outside the gene matches. CDR3 length equals 16 residues. Germline lookup yields CDR1 MNHNY and CDR2 SVGAGI (reference sequence). DNA for the CDR3: TGTGCCAGCAGTTACAAGGCTAGCGGGCTTAACTACGAGCAGTACTTC. Translating gives CASSYKASGLNYEQYF.

The count of this clone is one. This chain links TRBV3-1 (or the pseudogene TRBV3-2) with TRBJ2-1; 12 positions agree with TRBD2. The CDR3 is 15 residues long. Germline V CDR1 and CDR2: LGHDT, YNNKEL (reference sequence). V gave up 4 bases and J gave up 5 bases; unmatched junction bases: 3. The CDR3 spells CASSRLAGENNEQFF. For the CDR3, the DNA is TGTGCCAGCAGCCGACTAGCGGGAGAGAACAATGAGCAGTTCTTC.

J is TRBJ2-2 and V is TRBV7-3, with D possibly TRBD2 on 5 matching bases. The germline gives CDR1 SGHTA, CDR2 FQGTGA. This CDR3 spans 15 amino acids. Trimming removed 4 bases from V and 5 bases from J, with 14 bases in between. The CDR3 protein is CASSSSGSWTGELFF. The CDR3 DNA is TGTGCCAGCAGCTCTTCGGGGAGTTGGACCGGGGAGCTGTTTTTT.

The chain carries TRBV7-9 and TRBJ2-7; the D gene is possibly TRBD2 (6 bases). In germline, CDR1 is SEHNR, CDR2 FQNEAQ (reference sequence). The CDR3 length is 14 residues. V was trimmed by 4 bases and J by 2 bases, leaving 12 bases between them. For the CDR3, the DNA is TGTGCCAGCAGCTGGGGAGGCAGGCCCTACGAGCAGTACTTC. Translating it yields CASSWGGRPYEQYF.

The gene calls are TRBV7-2 and TRBJ2-1; 7 bases line up with TRBD1. This CDR3 has 14 residues. After removal of 5 bases from V and 15 bases from J, the junction contained 16 bases not matched to a gene. Germline lookup yields CDR1 SGHTA and CDR2 FQGNSA. The CDR3 sequence: CASSIGTGQRVPFF. The CDR3 coding sequence is TGTGCCAGCAGCATCGGGACGGGACAGAGGGTCCCGTTCTTC.

This rearrangement joins TRBV30 to TRBJ2-7, with a possible D match to TRBD2 (5 bases). This CDR3 is 14 amino acids long. V lost 1 base and J lost 6, with 16 bases in between. Germline V gene lookup returns CDR1 GTSNPN and CDR2 SVGIG (reference sequence). The CDR3 region is CAWSARRPSGEQYF. DNA of the CDR3: TGTGCCTGGAGTGCCCGACGCCCCAGCGGCGAGCAGTACTTC.

The CDR3 loop is CASSPPARAPSYEQYF. The CDR3 DNA reads as TGTGCCAGCTCACCACCCGCCAGGGCTCCAAGCTACGAGCAGTACTTC. V gene TRBV18 combines with J gene TRBJ2-7, with a possible D match to TRBD1 (5 bases). CDR3 length: 16 residues. The germline CDR1 and CDR2 sequences are KGHSH and LQKENI. V shed 0 bases and J shed 3 bases, with 15 bases lying between them.

This clone was recorded only once. The chain employs TRBV7-2 and TRBJ1-6, with D unclear. With 2 bases removed from V and 0 bases from J, the gap between germline ends came to 17 bases. Germline V gives CDR1 SGHTA, CDR2 FQGNSA. This CDR3 has 19 amino acids. The DNA for the CDR3 is TGTGCCAGCAGCTTAACGGGAACTATATCGGGCTCCTATAATTCACCCCTCCACTTT. Residues: CASSLTGTISGSYNSPLHF.

This clone was seen only a few times. The chain joins TRBV5-4 to TRBJ1-1, with 7 bases matching TRBD1. This CDR3 has 13 amino acids. CDR1 is SGHNT, CDR2 YYREEE, per germline (reference sequence). V dropped 2 bases and J dropped 8; count of bases not matched to a gene: 6. Here the CDR3 DNA reads TGTGCCAGCAGCTTTTCCCGGGACAGAGAAGCTTTCTTT. It specifies CASSFSRDREAFF.

This sequence joins TRBV7-2 and TRBJ1-1, with D tentatively TRBD1 (6 bases). Per the germline V gene, CDR1 is SGHTA and CDR2 is FQGNSA. Trimming took off 5 bases at V and 1 base at J, with 14 bases between the two ends. The CDR3 contains 15 residues. The CDR3 region is CASSRSRQENTEAFF. The CDR3 region has the DNA TGTGCCAGCAGCCGTAGCCGACAGGAGAACACTGAAGCTTTCTTT.

This clone was detected only a few times. This rearrangement joins TRBV30 to TRBJ1-6, with TRBD1 identical over 7 bases. V lost 2 bases and J lost 7; bases outside the gene matches: 5. The CDR3 sequence is 14 residues long. Germline values: CDR1 GTSNPN, CDR2 SVGIG (reference sequence). CDR3 nucleotides: TGTGCCTGGAGTATCTCAGGGGGAAATTCACCCCTCCACTTT. Its protein is CAWSISGGNSPLHF.

The chain links TRBV7-2 to TRBJ1-6, with TRBD1 matching 7 bases. With 8 bases clipped from V and 6 bases from J, the junction kept 13 bases outside the gene matches. The CDR3 has 16 residues. Germline CDR1 reads SGHTA; CDR2 reads FQGNSA. CDR3 region: CASSSQRDSLNSPLHF. Written as DNA, the CDR3 is TGTGCCAGCTCCTCCCAAAGGGACAGCCTTAATTCACCCCTCCACTTT.

This chain links TRBV28 with TRBJ2-7, with 9 bases identical to TRBD1. This CDR3 has 15 residues. The V gene end was trimmed by 8 bases and the J gene end by 4 bases; junction bases not matched to a gene: 12. Germline V lookup: CDR1 MDHEN, CDR2 SYDVKM. The CDR3 DNA reads TGTGCCAGCCGCGTCTTGGGACAGGGTTCTTACGAGCAGTACTTC. Protein product: CASRVLGQGSYEQYF.

This chain joins TRBV24-1 and TRBJ2-7; TRBD1 agrees at 8 bases. The CDR3 length is 14 residues. Germline trimming cut 9 bases from V and 3 bases from J; bases unmatched to any gene: 9. Germline-derived CDR1 and CDR2 are KGHDR and SFDVKD. The CDR3 protein is CATPYRGSNYEQYF. CDR3 bases: TGTGCCACCCCCTACAGGGGGAGCAACTACGAGCAGTACTTC.

The genes are TRBV5-1 and TRBJ2-3, with D tentatively TRBD2 (6 bases). The V gene lost 4 bases and the J gene lost 1 base, with 16 bases spanning the gap. Germline V gene lookup returns CDR1 SGHRS and CDR2 YFSETQ. The CDR3 length is 16 residues. CDR3 DNA sequence: TGCGCCAGCAGCCCTGGTCGTTTAGCGGGCACAGATACGCAGTATTTT. Its protein product is CASSPGRLAGTDTQYF.

The chain has TRBV3-1 (or the pseudogene TRBV3-2) and TRBJ2-7; unclear D gene. Per germline, CDR1 LGHDT and CDR2 YNNKEL (reference sequence). The germline V and J ends were trimmed by 0 bases and 9 bases, with 12 bases remaining between them. This CDR3 spans 13 amino acids. The CDR3 nucleotides are TGTGCCAGCAGCCAAGATTCGAGAGTATTGCAGTACTTC. Its protein is CASSQDSRVLQYF.

This clone appeared once. The chain combines TRBV28 with TRBJ1-5; the D gene is possibly TRBD1 (5 bases). Germline lookup yields CDR1 MDHEN and CDR2 SYDVKM. The CDR3 is 17 amino acids. Trimming removed 5 bases at V and 7 bases at J, with 24 bases between. The CDR3 region is CASSPPRGIGVNQPQHF. CDR3 nucleotides: TGTGCCAGCAGTCCCCCTCGGGGGATCGGTGTTAACCAGCCCCAGCATTTT.

For this clone: This specimen includes other DNA sequences encoding the same CDR3. The chain employs TRBV6-5 and TRBJ1-5; D gene ambiguous. V shed 6 bases and J shed 3 bases, with 3 bases lying between them. Per germline, CDR1 MNHEY and CDR2 SVGAGI. This CDR3 comprises 11 residues. The CDR3 region has the DNA TGTGCCAGCAGCTTCAATCAGCCCCAGCATTTT. Residues: CASSFNQPQHF.